Below, one TCR beta chain is given with its context. What it binds is unknown. Germline V CDR1 and CDR2: SGHTA, FQGNSA. CDR3 length equals 14 residues. Between the trimmed V and J ends, which lost 1 base and 7 bases, there was a span of 13 bases. The sample belongs to a study of cytomegalovirus exposure and HLA in healthy donors. Assay used: immunoSEQ multiplex PCR; TCRdb lists only in-frame clones, some missing. The sample lists tens of thousands of clones, around 97% seen once, with around 1.5% in the top ten. Study observations and caveats: In vitro, a few CMV-associated chains proved specific for CMV antigens.

V gene TRBV7-2 combines with J gene TRBJ1-2; D might be TRBD1 (6 bases). This TCR derives from a woman aged 18-29 years in good health and CMV-seropositive. Sequenced sample: PBMCs. The CDR3 reads CASSLDLRGSGYTF. CDR3 DNA: TGTGCCAGCAGCTTAGATCTCAGGGGCTCTGGCTACACCTTC.